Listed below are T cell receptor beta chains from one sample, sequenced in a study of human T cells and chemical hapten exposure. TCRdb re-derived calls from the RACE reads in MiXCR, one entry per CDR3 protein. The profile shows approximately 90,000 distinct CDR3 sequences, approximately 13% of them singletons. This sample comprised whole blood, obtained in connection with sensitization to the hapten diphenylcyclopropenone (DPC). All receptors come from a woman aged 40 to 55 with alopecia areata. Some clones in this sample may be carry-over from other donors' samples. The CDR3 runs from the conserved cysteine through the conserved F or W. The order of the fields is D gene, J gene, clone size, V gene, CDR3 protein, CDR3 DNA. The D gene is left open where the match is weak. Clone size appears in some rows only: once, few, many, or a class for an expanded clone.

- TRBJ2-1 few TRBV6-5 CASSYNRVPSYNEQFF TGTGCCAGCAGTTACAACAGGGTGCCCTCCTACAATGAGCAGTTCTTC
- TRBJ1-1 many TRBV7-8 CASSRTGGTMNTEAFF TGTGCCAGCAGCCGAACCGGGGGCACTATGAACACTGAAGCTTTCTTT
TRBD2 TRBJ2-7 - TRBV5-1 CASSSTSGPFEQYF TGCGCCAGCAGCTCGACTAGCGGTCCGTTCGAGCAGTACTTC
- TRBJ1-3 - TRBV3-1 CASRVGNTIYF TGTGCCAGCCGCGTTGGAAACACCATATATTTT
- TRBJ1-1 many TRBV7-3 CASSHYPGEGNTEAFF TGTGCCAGCAGCCACTACCCAGGGGAGGGGAACACTGAAGCTTTCTTT
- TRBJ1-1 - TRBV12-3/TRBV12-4 CASRSQENTEAFF TGTGCCAGCAGGAGTCAGGAGAACACTGAAGCTTTCTTT
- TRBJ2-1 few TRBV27 CASSLKVYSSYNEQFF TGTGCCAGCAGTTTGAAGGTCTATAGCTCCTACAATGAGCAGTTCTTC
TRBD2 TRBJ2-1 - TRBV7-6 CASSLFAGDPNEQFF TGTGCCAGCAGCTTATTTGCGGGGGACCCGAATGAGCAGTTCTTC
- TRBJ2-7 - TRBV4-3 CASSQDWTGGYEQYF TGCGCCAGCAGCCAAGACTGGACCGGAGGATACGAGCAGTACTTC
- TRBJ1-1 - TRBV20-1 CSAGGANTEAFF TGCAGTGCTGGAGGGGCGAACACTGAAGCTTTCTTT
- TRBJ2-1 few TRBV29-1 CSASGGEGRASDEQFF TGCAGCGCATCAGGGGGTGAAGGGAGGGCCTCGGATGAGCAGTTCTTC
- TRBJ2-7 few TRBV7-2 CASTHRAGAYEQYF TGTGCCAGCACCCACAGAGCGGGCGCCTACGAGCAGTACTTC
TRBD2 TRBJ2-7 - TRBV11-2 CASSPRGSGSRSYEQYF TGTGCCAGCAGCCCCCGGGGGAGCGGGAGCCGCTCCTACGAGCAGTACTTC
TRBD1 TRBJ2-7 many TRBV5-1 CASSLTGTGRYEQYF TGCGCCAGCAGCTTGACCGGGACAGGGAGGTACGAGCAGTACTTC
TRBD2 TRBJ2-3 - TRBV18 CASSPGTSGNTDTQYF TGTGCCAGCTCACCGGGGACTAGCGGTAACACAGATACGCAGTATTTT
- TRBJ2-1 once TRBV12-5 CASGQPGADFNEQFF TGTGCTAGTGGGCAGCCAGGGGCAGACTTCAATGAGCAGTTCTTC
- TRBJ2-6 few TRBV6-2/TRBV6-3 CASSYASTSGANVLTF TGTGCCAGCAGTTACGCTAGTACCTCTGGGGCCAACGTCCTGACTTTC
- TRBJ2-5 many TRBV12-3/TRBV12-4 CACSLSLGETQYF TGTGCCTGCAGTTTATCTCTGGGAGAGACCCAGTACTTC
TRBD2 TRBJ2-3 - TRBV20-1 CSARDIGAGGGPDTQYF TGCAGTGCTAGAGATATTGGGGCGGGAGGAGGTCCAGATACGCAGTATTTT
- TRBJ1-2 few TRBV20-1 CSARALTPGSNYGYTF TGCAGTGCTAGAGCCCTCACCCCGGGGTCTAACTATGGCTACACCTTC
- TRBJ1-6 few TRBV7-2 CASSFWGQNSPLHF TGTGCCAGCAGCTTTTGGGGGCAAAATTCACCCCTCCACTTT
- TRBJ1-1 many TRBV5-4 CASSLGDYTEAFF TGTGCCAGCAGCTTGGGAGACTACACTGAAGCTTTCTTT
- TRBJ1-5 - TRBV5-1 CASSSGPRGDQPQHF TGCGCCAGCAGCTCCGGACCGAGAGGGGATCAGCCCCAGCATTTT
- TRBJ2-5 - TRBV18 CASSPDRQETQYF TGTGCCAGCTCACCTGACAGGCAAGAGACCCAGTACTTC
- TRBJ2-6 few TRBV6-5 CASSFLQGWDSGANVLTF TGTGCCAGCAGCTTCTTACAGGGTTGGGACTCTGGGGCCAACGTCCTGACTTTC
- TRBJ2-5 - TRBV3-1 CASGLPSYQETQYF TGTGCCAGTGGGCTACCATCGTACCAAGAGACCCAGTACTTC
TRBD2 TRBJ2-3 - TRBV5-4 CASTPGLAGGSSTDTQYF TGTGCCAGCACCCCGGGACTAGCGGGAGGATCTAGCACAGATACGCAGTATTTT
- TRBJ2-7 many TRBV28 CASSLSMDTSPPYF TGTGCCAGCAGTTTATCTATGGACACCTCGCCGCCGTACTTC
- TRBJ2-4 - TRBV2 CASSKEGEIAKNIQYF TGTGCCAGCAGTAAGGAGGGGGAGATAGCCAAAAACATTCAGTACTTC
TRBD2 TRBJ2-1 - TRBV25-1 CASSEYSGRVNNEQFF TGTGCCAGCAGTGAATATAGCGGGAGGGTTAACAATGAGCAGTTCTTC
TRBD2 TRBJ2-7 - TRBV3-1 CASSQAGTSGYEQYF TGTGCCAGCAGCCAAGCCGGGACTAGCGGATACGAGCAGTACTTC
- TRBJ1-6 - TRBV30 CAWRMREGRPLHF TGTGCCTGGAGGATGAGGGAGGGGAGACCCCTCCACTTT
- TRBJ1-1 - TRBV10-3 CAISESVVNTEAFF TGTGCCATCAGTGAGTCGGTTGTGAACACTGAAGCTTTCTTT
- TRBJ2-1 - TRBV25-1 CASSARRSRWNEQFF TGTGCCAGCAGTGCCCGCCGTTCCCGTTGGAATGAGCAGTTCTTC
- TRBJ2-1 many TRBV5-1 CASSGSGNEQFF TGCGCCAGCAGCGGGAGTGGGAATGAGCAGTTCTTC
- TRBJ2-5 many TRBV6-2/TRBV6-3 CASNFGKTQYF TGTGCCAGCAATTTCGGAAAGACCCAGTACTTC
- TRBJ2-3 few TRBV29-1 CSGGPRTDTQYF TGCAGCGGTGGCCCACGCACAGATACGCAGTATTTT
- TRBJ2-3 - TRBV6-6 CASKNGSTDTQYF TGTGCCAGCAAAAACGGGAGCACGGATACGCAGTATTTT
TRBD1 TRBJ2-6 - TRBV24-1 CATSDYLRDSFSGANVLTF TGTGCCACCAGTGATTACCTCCGGGACAGCTTTTCTGGGGCCAACGTCCTGACTTTC
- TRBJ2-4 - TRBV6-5 CASKDLAKNIQYF TGTGCCAGCAAGGACCTAGCCAAAAACATTCAGTACTTC
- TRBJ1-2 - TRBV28 CASTPGGRQSYGYTF TGTGCCAGCACTCCTGGAGGTAGACAGTCCTATGGCTACACCTTC
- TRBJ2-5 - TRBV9 CASSVGQSQETQYF TGTGCCAGCAGCGTAGGACAGTCACAAGAGACCCAGTACTTC
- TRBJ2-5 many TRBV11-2 CASTPQPRGETQYF TGTGCCAGCACCCCCCAGCCGAGGGGAGAGACCCAGTACTTC
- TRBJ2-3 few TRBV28 CASRSPSTDTQYF TGTGCCAGCAGAAGTCCCAGCACAGATACGCAGTATTTT
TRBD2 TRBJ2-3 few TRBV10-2 CASSESKAVWEGDTQYF TGCGCCAGCAGTGAGTCGAAGGCAGTTTGGGAGGGAGATACGCAGTATTTT
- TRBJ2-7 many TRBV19 CASSKGPEYEQYF TGTGCCAGTAGTAAGGGCCCAGAGTACGAGCAGTACTTC
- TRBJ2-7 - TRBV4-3 CASSQDRRGPTYEQYF TGCGCCAGCAGCCAAGATCGAAGGGGACCGACCTACGAGCAGTACTTC
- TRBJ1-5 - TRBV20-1 CSASQGGGQPQHF TGCAGTGCTTCCCAGGGAGGAGGACAGCCCCAGCATTTT
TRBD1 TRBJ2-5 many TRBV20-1 CSARGSWTGRKETQYF TGCAGTGCTAGAGGCTCCTGGACAGGGAGAAAAGAGACCCAGTACTTC
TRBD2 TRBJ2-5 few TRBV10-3 CAISERLAGGPGETQYF TGTGCCATCAGTGAGCGACTAGCGGGAGGGCCGGGAGAGACCCAGTACTTC
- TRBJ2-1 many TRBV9 CASSVGGNPYNEQFF TGTGCCAGCAGCGTAGGTGGGAATCCGTACAATGAGCAGTTCTTC
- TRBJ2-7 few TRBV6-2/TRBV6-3 CASSHPSSARVEQYF TGTGCCAGCAGTCACCCTTCTAGCGCCAGGGTCGAGCAGTACTTC
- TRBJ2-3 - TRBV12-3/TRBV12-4 CASSLMAGADTQYF TGTGCCAGCAGTTTAATGGCAGGGGCAGATACGCAGTATTTT
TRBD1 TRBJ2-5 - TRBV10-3 CAISGTGGTETQYF TGTGCCATCAGTGGGACAGGGGGAACAGAGACCCAGTACTTC
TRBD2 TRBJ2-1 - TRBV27 CASSLGLAGGFYNEQFF TGTGCCAGCAGTTTAGGGCTAGCGGGAGGCTTTTACAATGAGCAGTTCTTC